The 29 T cell receptor beta chains given below trace back to one sample, sequenced in a study of graft-versus-host responses after intestinal transplantation (dated by TCRdb to 2020 to 2023). The library came from the immunoSEQ multiplex PCR assay. In its TCRdb copy, this immuneACCESS table keeps in-frame sequences only and misses some clones. Where compared with another copy, unresolved V genes explain less than half of these, and the others have no known cause. The sample has 15,000 to 20,000 clones on record, 80% of them singletons. Over 15% of the sample comes from the top ten. Dithiothreitol, EDTA incubations and collagenase D digestion were used to isolate intraepithelial and lamina propria lymphocytes from graft specimens. Source: ileum tissue, taken roughly 3.5 months after intestinal transplant. These receptors were taken from a human patient who received an intestinal transplant, so some T cells may come from the graft donor.

The chain uses TRBV2 and TRBJ1-5; no clear D gene. The CDR3 totals 11 residues. Germline V gene sequence: CDR1 SNHLY, CDR2 FYNNEI. With 6 bases removed from V and 4 bases from J, the gap between germline ends came to 4 bases. DNA for the CDR3: TGTGCCAGCAGAGAAAATCAGCCCCAGCATTTT. This codes for CASRENQPQHF.

The chain is built from TRBV9 and TRBJ1-1; a possible D gene is TRBD1 (6 bases). Germline V gene sequence: CDR1 SGDLS, CDR2 YYNGEE. This CDR3 has 14 residues. With 7 bases removed from V and 1 base from J, the gap between germline ends came to 14 bases. The CDR3 DNA follows: TGTGCCAGCGGACCTTGGGGGGCGAACACTGAAGCTTTCTTT. Amino acid sequence: CASGPWGANTEAFF. Supplemented by reference TRBV9 and TRBJ1-1, the full variable domain reads DSGVTQTPKHLITATGQRVTLRCSPRSGDLSVYWYQQSLDQGLQFLIQYYNGEERAKGNILERFSAQQFPDLHSELNLSSLELGDSALYFCASGPWGANTEAFFGQGTRLTVV.

V gene TRBV5-1 combines with J gene TRBJ2-7; no clear D gene. CDR1 is SGHRS and CDR2 is YFSETQ in the germline V gene. With 0 bases removed from V and 2 bases from J, the gap between germline ends came to 12 bases. CDR3 length: 15 amino acids. The CDR3: CASSLVAGPAYEQYF. In DNA, the CDR3 is TGCGCCAGCAGCTTGGTGGCAGGACCCGCCTACGAGCAGTACTTC.

V and J are TRBV7-8 and TRBJ1-2, with D tentatively TRBD1 (6 bases). Germline V lookup: CDR1 SGHVS, CDR2 FQNEAQ. V was trimmed by 5 bases and J by 6 bases, leaving 16 bases between them. The CDR3 runs to 14 residues. CDR3 region: CASSLRTVENGYTF. CDR3 bases: TGTGCCAGCAGCCTCCGGACAGTAGAAAATGGCTACACCTTC.

This clone was picked up a small number of times. This chain connects TRBV28 to TRBJ2-7, with D perhaps TRBD2 (6 bases). V dropped 6 bases and J dropped 5 bases, with 23 bases sitting between them. In germline, CDR1 is MDHEN, CDR2 SYDVKM. The CDR3 covers 16 residues. CDR3 sequence reads: CASRRPRDSTGNEQYF. CDR3 nucleotide sequence: TGTGCCAGCAGGAGGCCCCGGGACTCCACGGGCAACGAGCAGTACTTC.

The V gene is TRBV19, the J gene TRBJ2-1; 12 nucleotides agree with TRBD1. The length of the CDR3 is 16 residues. In germline, CDR1 is LNHDA, CDR2 SQIVND (reference sequence). Trimming at V came to 1 base and at J to 7 bases, leaving 5 bases not matched to a gene. CDR3 loop: CASSIARDRGRNEQFF. CDR3 DNA: TGTGCCAGTAGTATAGCCCGGGACAGGGGGCGAAATGAGCAGTTCTTC.

This CDR3 reads CASQCRGHVEQYF. CDR3 nucleotide sequence: TGTGCCAGCCAATGTCGGGGGCACGTGGAGCAGTACTTC. The rearrangement links TRBV28 to TRBJ2-7; D possibly uses TRBD1 or TRBD2 (6 bases each). This CDR3 spans 13 amino acids. Germline V CDR1 and CDR2: MDHEN, SYDVKM. Trimming left V 8 bases short and J 7 bases short, with 18 bases between.

The V gene is TRBV11-2, the J gene TRBJ2-1; no definite D call. The V gene's germline CDR1 is SGHAT and CDR2 FQNNGV. There are 13 residues in the CDR3. V was shortened by 2 bases and J by 7 bases, with 9 bases between the two germline ends. The CDR3 DNA reads TGTGCCAGCAGCTTATATCCGGTTAATGAGCAGTTCTTC. This gives the protein CASSLYPVNEQFF.

The J gene is TRBJ2-1, the V gene TRBV7-6, with a tentative D call TRBD2 (7 bases). Germline V CDR1 and CDR2: SGHVS, FNYEAQ. The CDR3 covers 17 residues. V was pared by 7 bases and J by 4 bases, with 23 bases between. The CDR3 coding sequence is TGTGCCAGCACCCGGGGGCGGGAGAAGGGACTTTACAATGAGCAGTTCTTC. This translates into CASTRGREKGLYNEQFF.

This chain links TRBV19 with TRBJ2-7; D remains ambiguous. Deletions cut 3 bases from V and 5 bases from J, with 8 bases between. CDR1 is LNHDA and CDR2 is SQIVND in the germline V gene (reference sequence). The CDR3 is 12 amino acids. For the CDR3, the DNA is TGTGCCAGTAGTATGAAGGTTGACGAGCAGTACTTC. Translated: CASSMKVDEQYF.

V usage is TRBV25-1 and J usage is TRBJ2-1; no clear D gene. Trimming took 6 bases from V and 4 from J, leaving 4 bases between them. This CDR3 spans 11 amino acids. The germline V gene has CDR1 MGHDK and CDR2 SYGVNS. The CDR3 bases are TGTGCCAGCAGCCCATACAATGAGCAGTTCTTC. Translated, it gives CASSPYNEQFF.

This rearrangement joins TRBV10-3 to TRBJ1-2; D ambiguous. The V gene lost 0 bases and the J gene lost 4 bases, with 15 bases spanning the gap. The CDR3 spans 16 residues. CDR1 is ENHRY, CDR2 SYGVKD, per germline. CDR3 loop: CAISESPPLWGYGYTF. For the CDR3, the DNA is TGTGCCATCAGTGAGTCCCCCCCTCTCTGGGGCTATGGCTACACCTTC.

This clone was seen just once. J is TRBJ1-2 and V is TRBV30; the D gene is possibly TRBD1 (6 bases). This CDR3 region has 15 residues. V lost 0 bases to trimming and J lost 5 bases, with 16 bases between them. Germline CDR1 GTSNPN, CDR2 SVGIG (reference sequence). The CDR3 loop is CAWSVFFRGGYGYTF. The CDR3 DNA follows: TGTGCCTGGAGTGTGTTTTTCAGGGGCGGATATGGCTACACCTTC.

This sequence joins TRBV2 and TRBJ1-5; possibly TRBD1 for D (6 bases). The CDR3 is 18 residues long. Trimming stripped 7 bases from V and 0 bases from J, with 22 bases between. Germline assignment: CDR1 SNHLY and CDR2 FYNNEI. The CDR3 nucleotides are TGTGCCAGCAAGCATGGGGGCCTCGTTAATTATAGCAATCAGCCCCAGCATTTT. It specifies CASKHGGLVNYSNQPQHF.

The count of this clone is one. V usage is TRBV5-1 and J usage is TRBJ2-7; 10 bases agree with TRBD2. CDR1 and CDR2 from the germline V gene are SGHRS and YFSETQ. CDR3 length equals 17 residues. V was pared by 8 bases and J by 3 bases, with 17 bases of the junction left unmatched. For the CDR3, the DNA is TGCGCCAGGCCCTTAGGGACTAGCGCGAGTTGCCTCTACGAGCAGTACTTC. Protein product: CARPLGTSASCLYEQYF.

The chain joins TRBV27 to TRBJ1-4, with D possibly TRBD1 on 5 matching bases. Deletions cut 4 bases from V and 4 bases from J, with 13 bases between. Looked up from germline, CDR1 is MNHEY and CDR2 is SMNVEV (reference sequence). The CDR3 sequence is 15 residues long. The CDR3: CASSSSQGLNEKLFF. CDR3 in DNA: TGTGCCAGCAGTTCCAGCCAGGGCCTTAATGAAAAACTGTTTTTT.

V usage is TRBV10-3 and J usage is TRBJ1-2; D gene uncertain. Germline CDR1 ENHRY, CDR2 SYGVKD. The V gene lost 2 bases and the J gene lost 7 bases, with 8 bases spanning the gap. CDR3 size: 12 residues. The CDR3 is CAISERESGYTF. The CDR3 coding sequence is TGTGCCATCAGTGAGAGGGAATCTGGCTACACCTTC.

This clone was recorded only once. J is TRBJ2-5 and V is TRBV6-4; 11 bases are shared with TRBD2. V lost 6 bases to trimming and J lost 1 base; unmatched junction nucleotides: 16. Per germline, CDR1 MRHNA and CDR2 SNTAGT. The CDR3 has 19 residues. CDR3 loop: CASRLGGLAGGRGQETQYF. CDR3 DNA: TGTGCCAGCAGACTTGGGGGGCTAGCGGGAGGAAGGGGCCAAGAGACCCAGTACTTC.

The chain carries TRBV16 and TRBJ2-3, with D possibly matching TRBD2 (5 bases). The germline V gene encodes CDR1 KGHSY and CDR2 FQNENV. The CDR3 has 14 amino acids. The V end was cut by 2 bases, the J end by 5 bases, with 11 bases between. CDR3 bases: TGTGCCAGCAGCCAAGGGGTGACTAAAGATACGCAGTATTTT. Its translation: CASSQGVTKDTQYF.

The chain links TRBV11-1 to TRBJ2-1; D remains unclear. This CDR3 is built from 16 residues. CDR1 SGHAT and CDR2 FQDESV come from the germline V gene (reference sequence). Trimming shortened V by 0 bases and J by 1 base, and 10 bases separated the two germline ends. CDR3 residues: CASSLADPTSYNEQFF. The DNA for the CDR3 is TGTGCCAGCAGCTTAGCTGACCCGACATCCTACAATGAGCAGTTCTTC.

V usage is TRBV11-2 and J usage is TRBJ1-1; TRBD1 is a possible D gene (5 bases). CDR3 length: 16 residues. Trimming cost V 7 bases and J 0 bases, with 18 bases left between them. Germline V gene lookup returns CDR1 SGHAT and CDR2 FQNNGV. CDR3: CASTLGRIRMNTEAFF. The CDR3 region has the DNA TGTGCCAGCACCTTGGGACGGATCCGTATGAACACTGAAGCTTTCTTT.

J is TRBJ2-7 and V is TRBV5-1; D is unresolved. This CDR3 region has 12 residues. V was clipped by 2 bases and J by 3 bases, with 6 bases between them. Germline CDR1 reads SGHRS; CDR2 reads YFSETQ. CDR3: CASSLNSYEQYF. The CDR3 coding sequence is TGCGCCAGCAGCTTAAACAGCTACGAGCAGTACTTC.

The chain recombines TRBV11-2 with TRBJ2-1; D ambiguous. V dropped 1 base and J dropped 1 base, with 5 bases sitting between them. CDR3 length: 14 residues. CDR1 is SGHAT and CDR2 is FQNNGV in the germline V gene. For the CDR3, the DNA is TGTGCCAGCAGCTTAGTCGGTTCCTACAATGAGCAGTTCTTC. Its translation: CASSLVGSYNEQFF.

The rearrangement links TRBV7-4 to TRBJ2-1; D unclear. V lost 6 bases, J lost 2 bases, and 17 bases lay in between. The germline V gene has CDR1 SGHVT and CDR2 SQSDAQ. CDR3 size: 16 residues. Here the CDR3 reads CASSITPAPAYNEQFF. Written as DNA, the CDR3 is TGTGCCAGCAGTATCACCCCGGCCCCTGCCTACAATGAGCAGTTCTTC.

This clone was counted only a few times. The chain combines TRBV21-1 with TRBJ2-6; the D call in the table, TRBD2, was not verified against the DNA. TRBV21-1 is marked as a pseudogene. The CDR3 has 17 residues. CDR3: CASSTSGRSSGANVLTF. In DNA form, the CDR3 reads TGTGCCAGCAGCACTAGCGGGAGGAGCTCTGGGGCCAACGTCCTGACTTTC.

The rearrangement links TRBV19 to TRBJ2-6; no reliable D call. The V gene lost 2 bases and the J gene lost 0 bases, with 2 bases spanning the gap. There are 14 residues in the CDR3. Germline V gives CDR1 LNHDA, CDR2 SQIVND (reference sequence). The CDR3 is CASSIHSGANVLTF. Here the CDR3 DNA reads TGTGCCAGTAGTATACACTCTGGGGCCAACGTCCTGACTTTC.

This clone was observed once. The chain uses TRBV9 and TRBJ2-1; D is unresolved. The CDR3 length is 13 residues. V was cut by 7 bases and J by 0 bases, with 8 bases left in between. Germline CDR1 is SGDLS and CDR2 is YYNGEE. Here the CDR3 DNA reads TGTGCCAGCTCTTCGGGCTCCTACAATGAGCAGTTCTTC. It translates to CASSSGSYNEQFF.

This chain uses TRBV6-1 with TRBJ2-1; the D is unclear. Trimming removed 0 bases from V and 2 bases from J, with 14 bases in between. Per germline, CDR1 MNHNS and CDR2 SASEGT. The CDR3 totals 17 residues. CDR3 amino acids: CASSEAKGYPTYNEQFF. The CDR3 DNA reads TGTGCCAGCAGTGAAGCAAAGGGTTACCCAACCTACAATGAGCAGTTCTTC.

The chain links TRBV7-9 to TRBJ2-2, with TRBD2 matching over 9 bases. After removal of 4 bases from V and 4 bases from J, the junction contained 10 bases not matched to a gene. This CDR3 spans 17 amino acids. From germline, CDR1 is SEHNR and CDR2 FQNEAQ (reference sequence). The CDR3 loop reads CASSSTRTSAGTGELFF. In DNA, the CDR3 is TGTGCCAGCAGCTCGACCCGGACTAGCGCGGGCACCGGGGAGCTGTTTTTT.